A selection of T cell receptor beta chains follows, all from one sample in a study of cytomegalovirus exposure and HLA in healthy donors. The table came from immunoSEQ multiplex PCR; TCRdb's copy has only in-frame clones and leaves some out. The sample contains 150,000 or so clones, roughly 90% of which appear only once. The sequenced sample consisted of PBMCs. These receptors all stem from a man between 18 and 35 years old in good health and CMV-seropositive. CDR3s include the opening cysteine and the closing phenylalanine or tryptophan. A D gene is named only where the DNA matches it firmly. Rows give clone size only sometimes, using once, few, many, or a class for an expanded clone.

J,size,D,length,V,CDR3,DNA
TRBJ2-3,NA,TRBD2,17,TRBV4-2,CASSQESSGLRLDTQYF,TGTGCCAGCAGCCAAGAATCTAGCGGGCTTCGTTTGGATACGCAGTATTTT
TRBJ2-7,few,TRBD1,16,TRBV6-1,CASSANRDRSSYEQYF,TGTGCCAGCAGTGCCAACCGGGACAGAAGCTCCTACGAGCAGTACTTC
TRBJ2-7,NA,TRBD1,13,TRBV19,CASSRDSSYEQYF,TGTGCCAGTTCCCGGGACAGCTCCTACGAGCAGTACTTC
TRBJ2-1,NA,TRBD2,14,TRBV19,CASSGGGSYNEQFF,TGTGCCAGTAGTGGCGGGGGTTCCTACAATGAGCAGTTCTTC
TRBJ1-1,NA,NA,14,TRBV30,CAWSVMVGGTEAFF,TGTGCCTGGAGTGTGATGGTGGGGGGCACTGAAGCTTTCTTT
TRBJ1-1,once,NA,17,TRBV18,CASSPPWERRVNTEAFF,TGTGCCAGCTCACCACCGTGGGAGCGGCGGGTGAACACTGAAGCTTTCTTT
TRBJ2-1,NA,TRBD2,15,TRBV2,CASKPKGREPHEQFF,TGTGCCAGCAAACCGAAAGGGCGGGAGCCCCATGAGCAGTTCTTC
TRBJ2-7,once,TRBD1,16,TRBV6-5,CASSSAGGLYYYEQYF,TGTGCCAGCAGTTCCGCAGGGGGCCTTTACTACTACGAGCAGTACTTC
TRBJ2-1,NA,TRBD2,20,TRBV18,CASSPPGLAGGPSSYNEQFF,TGTGCCAGCTCACCACCCGGACTAGCGGGAGGGCCTAGCTCCTACAATGAGCAGTTCTTC
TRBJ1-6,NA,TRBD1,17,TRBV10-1,CASSDLSTRQGGSPLHF,TGCGCCAGCAGTGACCTATCCACAAGACAGGGAGGTTCACCCCTCCACTTT
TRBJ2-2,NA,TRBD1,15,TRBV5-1,CASSYRTGLTGELFF,TGCGCCAGCAGCTATCGGACAGGGCTGACCGGGGAGCTGTTTTTT
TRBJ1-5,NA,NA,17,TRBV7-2,CASSRKISGNTNQPQHF,TGTGCCAGCAGCCGGAAGATTTCGGGGAATACCAATCAGCCCCAGCATTTT
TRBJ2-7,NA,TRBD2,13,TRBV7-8,CASSLGTSLVQYF,TGTGCCAGCAGCTTAGGGACTAGTTTAGTGCAGTACTTC
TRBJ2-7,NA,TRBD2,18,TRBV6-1,CASSEGTSGHTGLYEQYF,TGTGCCAGCAGTGAAGGGACTAGCGGGCACACTGGACTTTACGAGCAGTACTTC